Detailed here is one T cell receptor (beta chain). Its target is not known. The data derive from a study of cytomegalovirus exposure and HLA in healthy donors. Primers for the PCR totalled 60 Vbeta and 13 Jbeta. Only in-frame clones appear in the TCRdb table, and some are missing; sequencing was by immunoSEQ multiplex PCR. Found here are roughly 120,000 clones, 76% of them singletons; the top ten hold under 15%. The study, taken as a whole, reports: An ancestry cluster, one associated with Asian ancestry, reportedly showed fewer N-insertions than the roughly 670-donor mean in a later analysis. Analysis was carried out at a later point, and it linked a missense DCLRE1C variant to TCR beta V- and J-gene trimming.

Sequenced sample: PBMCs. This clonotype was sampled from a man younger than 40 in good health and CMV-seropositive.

The CDR3 here is CASSPAKAASGNTIYF. The CDR3 bases are TGTGCCAGCAGCCCAGCCAAGGCGGCCTCTGGAAACACCATATATTTT. The rearrangement joins TRBV7-2 to TRBJ1-3; D not certain. The CDR3 is 16 residues long. Germline CDR1 SGHTA, CDR2 FQGNSA. Trimming pared 5 bases from V and 0 bases from J, leaving 14 bases between.